This passage covers 28 T cell receptor beta chains from one sample sequenced in a study of OX40 agonist ivuxolimab in advanced cancers. Measured with immunoSEQ multiplex PCR; TCRdb has only the in-frame clones, and not every one. The sample holds 95,000 to 150,000 clones; 85% to 95% are singletons and the top ten take under 0.85%. Sample: CD4+ or CD8+ T cells sorted from blood, taken in a trial of the OX40 agonist ivuxolimab. These receptors all come from an adult with an advanced solid tumor such as melanoma, head and neck, liver or kidney cancer.

The rearrangement joins TRBV10-3 to TRBJ2-3; 9 bases are shared with TRBD1. The CDR3 spans 15 residues. V trimming: 6 bases; J trimming: 1 base; junction bases outside the gene matches: 5. Germline V gene sequence: CDR1 ENHRY, CDR2 SYGVKD. The CDR3 reads CAISVTGGGTDTQYF. In DNA, the CDR3 is TGTGCCATCAGCGTTACAGGGGGCGGCACAGATACGCAGTATTTT.

The genes are TRBV29-1 and TRBJ1-3; a possible D gene is TRBD1 (6 bases). The ends were cut back, 3 bases at V and 4 bases at J, with 13 bases in the middle. The germline CDR1 and CDR2 sequences are SQVTM and ANQGSEA. The CDR3 length is 14 residues. The CDR3 here is CSVDGQGTGNTIYF. The DNA for the CDR3 is TGCAGCGTTGATGGGCAGGGGACAGGAAACACCATATATTTT.

The chain is built from TRBV10-3 and TRBJ1-3; 8 nucleotides align to TRBD1. Germline V gene sequence: CDR1 ENHRY, CDR2 SYGVKD. V lost 4 bases, J lost 3 bases, and 8 bases stayed unmatched. This CDR3 region has 16 residues. The chain's CDR3 is CAISGIDRGRGNTIYF. The CDR3 DNA follows: TGTGCCATCAGTGGGATAGACAGGGGTCGTGGAAACACCATATATTTT.

This rearrangement joins TRBV7-2 to TRBJ1-1; D unclear. Looked up from germline, CDR1 is SGHTA and CDR2 is FQGNSA. The CDR3 extends over 15 amino acids. The ends were cut back, 5 bases at V and 0 bases at J, with 13 bases in the middle. CDR3 in amino acids: CASSVAAGMNTEAFF. As DNA, the CDR3 is TGTGCCAGCAGCGTGGCGGCCGGAATGAACACTGAAGCTTTCTTT. Full variable domain (remainder filled in from reference TRBV7-2 and TRBJ1-1): GAGVSQSPSNKVTEKGKDVELRCDPISGHTALYWYRQSLGQGLEFLIYFQGNSAPDKSGLPSDRFSAERTGGSVSTLTIQRTQQEDSAVYLCASSVAAGMNTEAFFGQGTRLTVV.

This chain joins TRBV15 and TRBJ1-4; TRBD1 matches 8 bases. This CDR3 has 13 amino acids. The J segment lost 1 base and the V segment lost 9 bases, leaving 1 base of the junction unmatched. In germline, CDR1 is LNHNV, CDR2 YYDKDF (reference sequence). The chain's CDR3 is CATTGETNEKLFF. DNA of the CDR3: TGTGCCACGACAGGGGAAACTAATGAAAAACTGTTTTTT.

The V gene is TRBV2, the J gene TRBJ1-5; no definite D call. The CDR3 loop spans 14 amino acids. The V end was cut by 6 bases, the J end by 7 bases, with 16 bases between. CDR1 is SNHLY, CDR2 FYNNEI, per germline. The CDR3 is CASRAGPTRQPQHF. The CDR3 nucleotides are TGTGCCAGCAGGGCAGGTCCAACGAGGCAGCCCCAGCATTTT.

This sequence joins TRBV28 and TRBJ2-1; TRBD2 matches 7 bases. This CDR3 spans 15 amino acids. The junction had 5 bases not matched to a gene; V was cut back by 6 bases and J by 0 bases. Germline assignment: CDR1 MDHEN and CDR2 SYDVKM. The CDR3 sequence is CASSNGGSSYNEQFF. CDR3 coding DNA: TGTGCCAGCAGCAACGGGGGGAGCTCCTACAATGAGCAGTTCTTC.

The chain carries TRBV4-3 and TRBJ1-5; 10 bases match TRBD1. Germline values: CDR1 LGHNA, CDR2 YSLEER. CDR3 length equals 16 residues. The V segment lost 0 bases and the J segment 6 bases; nucleotides outside the gene matches: 5. The CDR3 protein is CASSQDGGTGVQPQHF. CDR3 nucleotides: TGCGCCAGCAGCCAAGATGGCGGGACAGGGGTTCAGCCCCAGCATTTT.

The V call is TRBV11-3, the J call TRBJ1-1; tentative D call: TRBD1 (5 bases). The CDR3 runs to 13 residues. With 6 bases removed from V and 0 bases from J, the gap between germline ends came to 8 bases. Germline V gene data show CDR1 as SGHNT and CDR2 as YENEEA. The CDR3 nucleotides are TGTGCCAGCAGTTTGGGGGTGAACACTGAAGCTTTCTTT. It specifies CASSLGVNTEAFF.

This clone was recorded once. V gene TRBV7-2 combines with J gene TRBJ2-5; D uncertain. This CDR3 has 12 residues. Germline V lookup: CDR1 SGHTA, CDR2 FQGNSA. V lost 5 bases and J lost 1, with 5 bases in between. CDR3 nucleotides: TGTGCCAGCAGCGCCCTCCAAGAGACCCAGTACTTC. Its translation is CASSALQETQYF.

The CDR3 DNA follows: TGTGCCAGCAGTTTCCGGGACAGGGGAGGAAATGAGCAGTTCTTC. It yields the protein CASSFRDRGGNEQFF. The rearrangement links TRBV28 to TRBJ2-1; 10 bases are shared with TRBD1. V was pared by 3 bases and J by 7 bases, with 6 bases of the junction left unmatched. Germline V lookup: CDR1 MDHEN, CDR2 SYDVKM. The CDR3 length is 15 residues.

This rearrangement joins TRBV28 to TRBJ2-1; possibly TRBD1 for D (8 bases). Per the germline V gene, CDR1 is MDHEN and CDR2 is SYDVKM. This CDR3 has 13 residues. V lost 6 bases, J lost 9 bases, and 15 bases lay in between. CDR3 protein: CASRRGTGIEQFF. For the CDR3, the DNA is TGTGCCAGCAGGCGGGGGACAGGCATTGAGCAGTTCTTC.

The rearrangement uses TRBV10-3 and TRBJ1-1; D not resolved. Germline lookup yields CDR1 ENHRY and CDR2 SYGVKD. The CDR3 extends over 14 amino acids. V shed 10 bases and J shed 1 base, with 16 bases lying between them. This chain's CDR3 is CATSVMASNTEAFF. The CDR3 bases are TGTGCCACCTCCGTTATGGCTTCGAACACTGAAGCTTTCTTT.

V gene TRBV9 combines with J gene TRBJ1-5, with unresolved D. Germline values: CDR1 SGDLS, CDR2 YYNGEE. V gave up 0 bases and J gave up 0 bases, with 7 bases separating them. The CDR3 has 15 amino acids. The CDR3 loop reads CASSVEGHSNQPQHF. Written as DNA, the CDR3 is TGTGCCAGCAGCGTAGAAGGGCATAGCAATCAGCCCCAGCATTTT.

V usage is TRBV5-1 and J usage is TRBJ2-1; 11 bases match TRBD2. Germline lookup yields CDR1 SGHRS and CDR2 YFSETQ. The CDR3 totals 15 residues. V was clipped by 0 bases and J by 9 bases; unmatched bases: 5. The CDR3: CASSLDSSGRGEQFF. The DNA of the CDR3 is TGCGCCAGCAGCTTGGATAGTAGCGGGAGGGGTGAGCAGTTCTTC.

The chain is built from TRBV28 and TRBJ1-5; D might be TRBD1 (6 bases). The germline V gene encodes CDR1 MDHEN and CDR2 SYDVKM. This CDR3 has 17 residues. Trimming left V 5 bases short and J 1 base short, with 18 bases between. CDR3 nucleotide sequence: TGTGCCAGCAGTCCCCCACACAGGGTTAGGAGCAATCAGCCCCAGCATTTT. Translating it yields CASSPPHRVRSNQPQHF.

V usage is TRBV7-3 and J usage is TRBJ1-1; no firm D call. The CDR3 is 13 amino acids. The V end was cut by 3 bases, the J end by 1 base, with 6 bases between. Germline CDR1 and CDR2: SGHTA and FQGTGA. CDR3 protein: CASSFTENTEAFF. DNA for the CDR3: TGTGCCAGCAGCTTTACAGAGAACACTGAAGCTTTCTTT.

This chain joins TRBV28 and TRBJ2-5; TRBD1 is a possible D gene (5 bases). Looked up from germline, CDR1 is MDHEN and CDR2 is SYDVKM. Between the trimmed V and J ends, which lost 3 bases and 4 bases, there was a span of 9 bases. The CDR3 is 13 amino acids. The CDR3 region has the DNA TGTGCCAGCAGTTTGAAGGGGATAGAGACCCAGTACTTC. Protein product: CASSLKGIETQYF.

The V call is TRBV28, the J call TRBJ1-1; unclear D gene. The V end lost 10 bases, the J end lost 0 bases, and 12 bases lay between the germline ends. This CDR3 spans 13 amino acids. Per the germline V gene, CDR1 is MDHEN and CDR2 is SYDVKM. The CDR3: CATGGHMNTEAFF. The DNA for the CDR3 is TGTGCCACGGGAGGTCATATGAACACTGAAGCTTTCTTT.

The chain has TRBV9 and TRBJ2-1; D remains ambiguous. Trimming shortened V by 2 bases and J by 4 bases, and 13 bases separated the two germline ends. Per germline, CDR1 SGDLS and CDR2 YYNGEE. This CDR3 region has 15 residues. The chain's CDR3 is CASSVVTQPYNEQFF. The CDR3 bases are TGTGCCAGCAGCGTCGTGACTCAGCCTTACAATGAGCAGTTCTTC.

The chain recombines TRBV11-2 with TRBJ2-3, with D perhaps TRBD2 (5 bases). This CDR3 contains 14 residues. Trimming cost V 6 bases and J 4 bases, with 14 bases left between them. Germline CDR1 reads SGHAT; CDR2 reads FQNNGV. In DNA form, the CDR3 reads TGTGCCAGCAGTGACGGGGTCTTGCCAGATACGCAGTATTTT. As protein: CASSDGVLPDTQYF.

The chain uses TRBV7-8 and TRBJ1-6; 10 bases are shared with TRBD1. Trimming at V came to 4 bases and at J to 10 bases, leaving 4 bases not matched to a gene. Germline V CDR1 and CDR2: SGHVS, FQNEAQ. This CDR3 is built from 14 residues. The CDR3 nucleotides read TGTGCCAGCAGCTCGGACAGGGGGAACTCACCCCTCCACTTT. This translates into CASSSDRGNSPLHF.

The rearrangement joins TRBV27 to TRBJ2-5; 11 bases agree with TRBD2. V lost 0 bases, J lost 4 bases, and 4 bases stayed unmatched. Germline CDR1 and CDR2: MNHEY and SMNVEV (reference sequence). This CDR3 has 16 residues. This chain's CDR3 is CASSLSSGRAGETQYF. CDR3 sequence (DNA): TGTGCCAGCAGTTTATCTAGCGGGAGGGCCGGAGAGACCCAGTACTTC.

V usage is TRBV7-9 and J usage is TRBJ2-1; D gene uncertain. Trimming took 10 bases from V and 5 from J, leaving 15 bases between them. Germline V gene lookup returns CDR1 SEHNR and CDR2 FQNEAQ (reference sequence). The CDR3 runs 13 residues. CDR3: CATPPPSDNEQFF. CDR3 nucleotides: TGTGCCACCCCACCCCCGTCGGACAATGAGCAGTTCTTC.

The rearrangement uses TRBV28 and TRBJ1-2; no clear D. This CDR3 has 15 residues. V was trimmed by 5 bases and J by 4 bases, leaving 17 bases between them. CDR1 and CDR2 from the germline V gene are MDHEN and SYDVKM. The CDR3 sequence: CASSLMRLNTYGYTF. DNA of the CDR3: TGTGCCAGCAGTCTCATGCGACTGAACACCTATGGCTACACCTTC.

This rearrangement joins TRBV11-2 to TRBJ2-1; 8 nucleotides line up with TRBD2. Germline V gives CDR1 SGHAT, CDR2 FQNNGV. Germline trimming cut 5 bases from V and 4 bases from J; bases unmatched to any gene: 7. The CDR3 runs to 15 residues. CDR3 residues: CASSPGLGGYNEQFF. Written as DNA, the CDR3 is TGTGCCAGCAGCCCGGGACTAGGAGGGTACAATGAGCAGTTCTTC. Combining the CDR3 with reference TRBV11-2 and TRBJ2-1 gives the whole variable domain EAGVAQSPRYKIIEKRQSVAFWCNPISGHATLYWYQQILGQGPKLLIQFQNNGVVDDSQLPKDRFSAERLKGVDSTLKIQPAKLEDSAVYLCASSPGLGGYNEQFFGPGTRLTVL.

V is TRBV11-2 and J is TRBJ2-5; D not resolved. V was pared by 2 bases and J by 1 base, with 5 bases between. Germline CDR1 SGHAT, CDR2 FQNNGV. The CDR3 runs 13 residues. CDR3 sequence: CASSLRRQETQYF. The CDR3 coding sequence is TGTGCCAGCAGCTTAAGGCGCCAAGAGACCCAGTACTTC.

The chain has TRBV28 and TRBJ2-5; 8 positions match TRBD1. The trim removed 4 bases at V and 3 bases at J, leaving 7 bases unmatched. The CDR3 covers 15 residues. Germline CDR1 is MDHEN and CDR2 is SYDVKM. The DNA for the CDR3 is TGTGCCAGCAGTTGGGCCAGGGGGCTTGAAGAGACCCAGTACTTC. The encoded protein is CASSWARGLEETQYF.